This T cell receptor beta chain was sequenced for a study of blood T cells in healthy people across ages. Regarding the study as a whole: Whereas aged donors had fewer naive CD4+ cells, long-lived donors had more of them and higher diversity.

About this clonotype: Its matching antigen is unknown.

The germline CDR1 and CDR2 sequences are MNHEY and SMNVEV (reference sequence). This CDR3 has 16 residues. Losses at the gene ends were 5 bases for V and 7 bases for J; bases not matched to a gene: 11. Peripheral blood was drawn, approximately 9.7 milliliters per donor. Next came a second PCR, run for about 7 to 12 cycles, which used a sample-barcoded 5' primer along with a J-beta primer mix. Each CDR3 protein is one row after TCRdb ran MiXCR on the 5' RACE reads. The sample carries more than 1,400,000 distinct CDR3 sequences, approximately 40% recorded once. The receptor comes from a woman younger than 30 in good health. The source material was blood. The V call is TRBV27, the J call TRBJ2-1, with 10 positions matching TRBD2. For the CDR3, the DNA is TGTGCCAGCAGTCCAGGAGCGGGAGGGCCCACAAATGAGCAGTTCTTC. Translated: CASSPGAGGPTNEQFF.